This entry features one T cell receptor beta chain sequence. Its matching antigen is unknown. This record comes from a study of cytomegalovirus exposure and HLA in healthy donors. Broader study findings: CMV serostatus was the sole immune exposure data available.

Germline CDR1 is LNHDA and CDR2 is SQIVND (reference sequence). Losses at the gene ends were 3 bases for V and 0 bases for J; bases not matched to a gene: 2. The CDR3 loop spans 17 amino acids. Researchers ran the PCR with 60 Vbeta and 13 Jbeta primers. Repertoires were generated with immunoSEQ multiplex PCR, while TCRdb's copy carries only in-frame clones and drops some. The sample has roughly 150,000 clones, about four fifths seen once. This rearrangement joins TRBV19 to TRBJ2-1; 13 bases are a match to TRBD2. The clonotype was recovered from a woman between 40 and 50 years old in good health and CMV-seropositive. What was sequenced was PBMCs. As DNA, the CDR3 is TGTGCCAGTAGTATGGGACTAGCGGGAAACTCCTACAATGAGCAGTTCTTC. This sequence encodes CASSMGLAGNSYNEQFF. The variable domain in full, completed from reference TRBV19 and TRBJ2-1, reads DGGITQSPKYLFRKEGQNVTLSCEQNLNHDAMYWYRQDPGQGLRLIYYSQIVNDFQKGDIAEGYSVSREKKESFPLTVTSAQKNPTAFYLCASSMGLAGNSYNEQFFGPGTRLTVL.